These 18 T cell receptor beta chains came from one sample sequenced in a study of blood T cell repertoires in COVID-19 (dated by TCRdb to about 2020). Libraries were built with the immunoSEQ multiplex PCR assay. The table comes from immuneACCESS by way of TCRdb, which keeps in-frame sequences with V and J called. Part of the clones is missing from these tables; in studies checked, under half for an unresolved V gene and the rest for unknown reasons. Here the sample has fewer than 75,000 clones; roughly 90% occur a single time. In total, the top ten clones hold around 4.2% of the sample. The source material was peripheral blood. These receptors were obtained from a man aged 70-80 years with acute or convalescent COVID-19.

This sequence joins TRBV5-1 and TRBJ2-4; TRBD1 matches at 8 bases. CDR1 is SGHRS, CDR2 YFSETQ, per germline. V shed 3 bases and J 8 bases; nucleotides not matched to a gene: 10. CDR3 size: 15 residues. CDR3 region: CASSSSGGNRDIQYF. As DNA, the CDR3 is TGCGCCAGCAGCTCCTCAGGGGGCAATCGGGACATTCAGTACTTC. Complete variable domain (other parts from reference TRBV5-1 and TRBJ2-4): KAGVTQTPRYLIKTRGQQVTLSCSPISGHRSVSWYQQTPGQGLQFLFEYFSETQRNKGNFPGRFSGRQFSNSRSEMNVSTLELGDSALYLCASSSSGGNRDIQYFGAGTRLSVL.

This clone was counted only a few times. The chain links TRBV7-2 to TRBJ2-3; unclear D gene. Germline-derived CDR1 and CDR2 are SGHTA and FQGNSA. The CDR3 totals 14 residues. The ends were cut back, 2 bases at V and 6 bases at J, with 12 bases in the middle. CDR3 coding DNA: TGTGCCAGCAGCTTAAGTTTGATGCAGGATACGCAGTATTTT. This translates into CASSLSLMQDTQYF.

The J gene is TRBJ2-3, the V gene TRBV9, with 9 bases lining up with TRBD1. CDR1 is SGDLS, CDR2 YYNGEE, per germline. The trim removed 7 bases at V and 5 bases at J, leaving 11 bases unmatched. CDR3 length: 15 amino acids. The CDR3 spells CASGSGTGRVDTQYF. CDR3 in DNA: TGTGCCAGCGGGAGCGGGACAGGGCGGGTAGATACGCAGTATTTT.

The rearrangement uses TRBV10-3 and TRBJ1-5; no reliable D call. CDR3 length: 12 amino acids. V gave up 4 bases and J gave up 5 bases, with 6 bases separating them. Germline CDR1 is ENHRY and CDR2 is SYGVKD. The CDR3 reads CAISGPDQPQHF. CDR3 nucleotide sequence: TGTGCCATCAGTGGCCCGGATCAGCCCCAGCATTTT.

The genes are TRBV7-2 and TRBJ1-4, with D possibly matching TRBD1 (6 bases). This CDR3 has 14 amino acids. V lost 2 bases, J lost 8 bases, and 12 bases lay in between. The germline CDR1 and CDR2 sequences are SGHTA and FQGNSA. The CDR3: CASSLTGLGEKLFF. As DNA, the CDR3 is TGTGCCAGCAGCTTAACAGGGCTGGGAGAAAAACTGTTTTTT.

The chain carries TRBV28 and TRBJ1-2; 9 nucleotides line up with TRBD1. Germline trimming cut 4 bases from V and 2 bases from J; bases unmatched to any gene: 5. The V gene's germline CDR1 is MDHEN and CDR2 SYDVKM. The CDR3 has 15 amino acids. This chain's CDR3 is CASSSGTGKNYGYTF. CDR3 coding DNA: TGTGCCAGCAGTTCAGGGACAGGGAAGAACTATGGCTACACCTTC.

The genes are TRBV6-5 and TRBJ1-6, with 7 bases lining up with TRBD1. CDR3 length equals 15 residues. The trim removed 4 bases at V and 13 bases at J, leaving 13 bases unmatched. Germline V gene sequence: CDR1 MNHEY, CDR2 SVGAGI. CDR3 region: CASSSGTAILKPLHF. The CDR3 bases are TGTGCCAGCAGTTCCGGGACAGCGATTCTGAAGCCCCTCCACTTT.

This clone was seen just once. This chain links TRBV7-3 with TRBJ2-1; 8 bases fit TRBD2. The trim removed 5 bases at V and 6 bases at J, leaving 6 bases unmatched. Germline-derived CDR1 and CDR2 are SGHTA and FQGTGA. The CDR3 sequence is 14 residues long. The CDR3 DNA sequence: TGTGCCAGCAGCCACGGACTAGCTTCCAATGAGCAGTTCTTC. Its protein is CASSHGLASNEQFF.

The V and J genes are TRBV3-1 (or the pseudogene TRBV3-2) and TRBJ2-3; a possible D gene is TRBD2 (7 bases). Trimming shortened V by 2 bases and J by 0 bases, and 12 bases separated the two germline ends. This CDR3 region has 16 residues. CDR1 LGHDT and CDR2 YNNKEL come from the germline V gene (reference sequence). The CDR3 loop is CASSQSGGASTDTQYF. The CDR3 nucleotides read TGTGCCAGCAGCCAATCGGGGGGCGCTAGCACAGATACGCAGTATTTT.

This chain joins TRBV29-1 and TRBJ1-1, with 7 bases lining up with TRBD1. With 6 bases clipped from V and 0 bases from J, the junction kept 10 bases outside the gene matches. There are 15 residues in the CDR3. Germline CDR1 SQVTM, CDR2 ANQGSEA. CDR3 loop: CSVFKGAHLNTEAFF. The CDR3 DNA reads TGCAGCGTCTTCAAGGGGGCCCATCTGAACACTGAAGCTTTCTTT.

This rearrangement joins TRBV7-2 to TRBJ2-7; 7 bases map to TRBD2. J lost 3 bases, V lost 3 bases, and 8 bases had no gene match. The CDR3 contains 15 residues. Germline V gene data show CDR1 as SGHTA and CDR2 as FQGNSA. Here the CDR3 reads CASSFSLGGGYEQYF. For the CDR3, the DNA is TGTGCCAGCAGCTTCTCTTTGGGGGGGGGCTACGAGCAGTACTTC.

The V gene is TRBV13, the J gene TRBJ2-2; D is perhaps TRBD2 (5 bases). The V end lost 2 bases, the J end lost 8 bases, and 12 bases lay between the germline ends. CDR3 size: 14 residues. Germline CDR1 PRHDT, CDR2 FYEKMQ (reference sequence). The CDR3 spells CASSLSGLKGELFF. The CDR3 bases are TGTGCCAGCAGCTTATCTGGACTTAAGGGGGAGCTGTTTTTT.

The chain joins TRBV29-1 to TRBJ1-1; D unresolved. The CDR3 length is 12 residues. V was shortened by 2 bases and J by 0 bases, with 4 bases between the two germline ends. The germline V gene encodes CDR1 SQVTM and CDR2 ANQGSEA. Here the CDR3 reads CSVEQVNTEAFF. The CDR3 bases are TGCAGCGTTGAACAGGTGAACACTGAAGCTTTCTTT.

The genes are TRBV7-8 and TRBJ2-2, with a possible D match to TRBD1 (6 bases). The CDR3 sequence is 12 residues long. Germline values: CDR1 SGHVS, CDR2 FQNEAQ. V lost 7 bases and J lost 7, with 10 bases in between. CDR3 sequence reads: CASTLGGGELFF. The CDR3, as DNA: TGTGCCAGCACCCTAGGGGGCGGGGAGCTGTTTTTT.

This CDR3 reads CASSQRTGGTEAFF. As DNA, the CDR3 is TGTGCCAGCAGCCAGAGGACAGGGGGCACTGAAGCTTTCTTT. The chain joins TRBV3-1 (or the pseudogene TRBV3-2) to TRBJ1-1; 10 bases fit TRBD1. Germline V gives CDR1 LGHDT, CDR2 YNNKEL (reference sequence). The CDR3 contains 14 residues. V shed 3 bases, J shed 4 bases, and the junction held 2 bases outside the gene matches.

J is TRBJ1-1 and V is TRBV7-9, with 8 bases fitting TRBD1. Germline-derived CDR1 and CDR2 are SEHNR and FQNEAQ (reference sequence). The CDR3 extends over 15 amino acids. Trimming cost V 0 bases and J 3 bases; bases outside gene matches: 3. In DNA form, the CDR3 reads TGTGCCAGCAGCTTAGCTGGACAGGGACACACTGAAGCTTTCTTT. Protein product: CASSLAGQGHTEAFF.

The genes are TRBV2 and TRBJ1-5; D is unresolved. The CDR3 sequence is 13 residues long. Germline CDR1 SNHLY, CDR2 FYNNEI. V lost 7 bases to trimming and J lost 2 bases, with 9 bases between them. The CDR3 nucleotides read TGTGCCAGCATGCGGGAGGGCAATCAGCCCCAGCATTTT. Amino acid sequence: CASMREGNQPQHF.

The gene calls are TRBV19 and TRBJ1-5; TRBD1 is a possible D gene (6 bases). The CDR3 sequence is 12 residues long. Trimming left V 6 bases short and J 11 bases short, with 14 bases between. The germline V gene encodes CDR1 LNHDA and CDR2 SQIVND (reference sequence). The CDR3 coding sequence is TGTGCCAGTAGCACTACAGGGCTGGCCCAGCATTTT. Translation: CASSTTGLAQHF.